The next 19 T cell receptor beta chains were all read from a single sample in a study of radiation and T cells in renal cell carcinoma. As to time point: baseline pretreatment blood. This sample's treatment: 15 Gy SBRT to primary tumor, nephrectomy 4 weeks later. Here immunoSEQ multiplex PCR was the method, and the copy in TCRdb shows in-frame clones only, minus some. The table has roughly 150,000 clones, about 87% seen once. The input for sequencing was blood, taken from a patient whose treatment included radiotherapy and nephrectomy. These receptors were taken from a woman in her seventies with renal cell carcinoma.

The V call is TRBV4-2, the J call TRBJ1-2, with 9 bases that match TRBD1. The CDR3 loop spans 17 amino acids. With 4 bases clipped from V and 0 bases from J, the junction kept 9 bases outside the gene matches. The germline CDR1 and CDR2 sequences are LGHNA and YNFKEQ. CDR3 sequence: CASSLPGQGFANYGYTF. The CDR3 region has the DNA TGTGCCAGCAGCCTACCGGGACAGGGCTTCGCTAACTATGGCTACACCTTC.

This sequence joins TRBV14 and TRBJ1-1; D not certain. Germline V gene lookup returns CDR1 SGHDN and CDR2 FVKESK. The CDR3 extends over 14 amino acids. Trimming took 0 bases from V and 9 from J, leaving 14 bases between them. This CDR3 reads CASSQDRRRPQAFF. CDR3 bases: TGTGCCAGCAGCCAAGATCGGAGACGGCCTCAAGCTTTCTTT.

This chain uses TRBV19 with TRBJ1-2; D remains unclear. V lost 10 bases and J lost 6, with 9 bases in between. The CDR3 is 10 amino acids. Germline CDR1 and CDR2: LNHDA and SQIVND (reference sequence). This chain's CDR3 is CATRADGYTF. The CDR3, as DNA: TGTGCCACCAGAGCCGATGGCTACACCTTC.

In DNA, the CDR3 is TGTGCCATCAGTGGACAGGGGGAGAACTATGGCTACACCTTC. Translation: CAISGQGENYGYTF. The V gene is TRBV10-3, the J gene TRBJ1-2; 9 nucleotides align to TRBD1. Looked up from germline, CDR1 is ENHRY and CDR2 is SYGVKD. CDR3 length equals 14 residues. Losses at the gene ends were 4 bases for V and 2 bases for J; bases not matched to a gene: 2.

This clone was observed a handful of times. The rearrangement links TRBV7-2 to TRBJ2-3; 8 bases map to TRBD2. This CDR3 has 14 residues. V gave up 7 bases and J gave up 4 bases; unmatched junction bases: 7. CDR1 is SGHTA and CDR2 is FQGNSA in the germline V gene. The CDR3 bases are TGTGCCAGCACCCGGGGGGGCCAGGCAGATACGCAGTATTTT. Amino acids: CASTRGGQADTQYF.

The chain carries TRBV6-5 and TRBJ1-3; no definite D call. V dropped 5 bases and J dropped 6 bases, with 8 bases sitting between them. The length of the CDR3 is 12 residues. CDR1 is MNHEY, CDR2 SVGAGI, per germline. CDR3 loop: CASSPRQNTIYF. DNA for the CDR3: TGTGCCAGCAGTCCTAGACAAAACACCATATATTTT.

This chain connects TRBV9 to TRBJ1-1; a possible D gene is TRBD1 (5 bases). With 5 bases removed from V and 1 base from J, the gap between germline ends came to 9 bases. The CDR3 consists of 13 residues. CDR1 is SGDLS and CDR2 is YYNGEE in the germline V gene. Here the CDR3 DNA reads TGTGCCAGCAGTCAGGGCACGAACACTGAAGCTTTCTTT. Translated, it gives CASSQGTNTEAFF.

The chain uses TRBV19 and TRBJ2-6, with no clear D. The germline V gene encodes CDR1 LNHDA and CDR2 SQIVND (reference sequence). The length of the CDR3 is 14 residues. With 7 bases removed from V and 2 bases from J, the gap between germline ends came to 9 bases. This chain's CDR3 is CASITQAGANVLTF. CDR3 DNA: TGTGCCAGTATTACCCAGGCTGGGGCCAACGTCCTGACTTTC.

The chain links TRBV18 to TRBJ2-7; D possibly corresponds to TRBD2 (6 bases). The germline V and J ends were trimmed by 6 bases and 7 bases, with 16 bases remaining between them. Germline V gene lookup returns CDR1 KGHSH and CDR2 LQKENI. The CDR3 totals 13 residues. Here the CDR3 reads CASSGGELWEQYF. CDR3 in DNA: TGTGCCAGCTCGGGGGGAGAACTCTGGGAGCAGTACTTC.

The genes are TRBV5-4 and TRBJ2-3, with D perhaps TRBD1 (6 bases). The CDR3 totals 16 residues. The germline V and J ends were trimmed by 4 bases and 0 bases, with 15 bases remaining between them. The germline gives CDR1 SGHNT, CDR2 YYREEE (reference sequence). The CDR3 spells CASSQTYRASTDTQYF. DNA of the CDR3: TGTGCCAGCAGCCAAACTTACAGGGCTAGCACAGATACGCAGTATTTT. The full variable domain, its missing parts supplied by reference TRBV5-4 and TRBJ2-3, is ETGVTQSPTHLIKTRGQQVTLRCSSQSGHNTVSWYQQALGQGPQFIFQYYREEENGRGNFPPRFSGLQFPNYSSELNVNALELDDSALYLCASSQTYRASTDTQYFGPGTRLTVL.

The chain recombines TRBV13 with TRBJ2-5; D tentatively reads TRBD1 or TRBD2 (6 bases each). CDR1 is PRHDT and CDR2 is FYEKMQ in the germline V gene (reference sequence). The V end lost 5 bases, the J end lost 5 bases, and 15 bases lay between the germline ends. This CDR3 is 14 amino acids long. CDR3 nucleotide sequence: TGTGCCAGCAGCGTCCCCGGGGGCGGGGAGACCCAGTACTTC. Translation: CASSVPGGGETQYF. The full variable domain, in which reference TRBV13 and TRBJ2-5 provide the parts outside the CDR3, is AAGVIQSPRHLIKEKRETATLKCYPIPRHDTVYWYQQGPGQDPQFLISFYEKMQSDKGSIPDRFSAQQFSDYHSELNMSSLELGDSALYFCASSVPGGGETQYFGPGTRLLVL.

The chain has TRBV4-2 and TRBJ2-3; D may be TRBD2 (6 bases). The CDR3 covers 16 residues. Germline CDR1 is LGHNA and CDR2 is YNFKEQ. V lost 0 bases and J lost 3, with 13 bases in between. The CDR3 sequence is CASSQELARGTDTQYF. The CDR3 DNA sequence: TGTGCCAGCAGCCAAGAACTAGCTCGAGGAACAGATACGCAGTATTTT.

V gene TRBV19 combines with J gene TRBJ2-5, with D unresolved. V was trimmed by 3 bases and J by 5 bases, leaving 10 bases between them. Germline CDR1 LNHDA, CDR2 SQIVND (reference sequence). The CDR3 loop spans 13 amino acids. CDR3 sequence reads: CASSIPGLETQYF. The CDR3 DNA sequence: TGTGCCAGTAGTATTCCGGGTTTGGAGACCCAGTACTTC. Based on the CDR3 plus reference TRBV19 and TRBJ2-5, the full variable domain is DGGITQSPKYLFRKEGQNVTLSCEQNLNHDAMYWYRQDPGQGLRLIYYSQIVNDFQKGDIAEGYSVSREKKESFPLTVTSAQKNPTAFYLCASSIPGLETQYFGPGTRLLVL.

There are a few counts of this clone. CDR3 sequence: CASSAGGTAGNTIYF. CDR3 bases: TGTGCCAGCAGCGCTGGCGGGACAGCTGGAAACACCATATATTTT. This sequence joins TRBV9 and TRBJ1-3; 7 bases fit TRBD1. The junction had 5 bases not matched to a gene; V was cut back by 3 bases and J by 2 bases. Germline-derived CDR1 and CDR2 are SGDLS and YYNGEE. The CDR3 extends over 15 amino acids.

The CDR3 is CANKAGGPTGELFF. CDR3 in DNA: TGTGCCAACAAAGCGGGGGGGCCGACCGGGGAGCTGTTTTTT. The chain uses TRBV7-2 and TRBJ2-2; 10 bases map to TRBD2. The CDR3 loop spans 14 amino acids. The germline V gene encodes CDR1 SGHTA and CDR2 FQGNSA. Trimming removed 10 bases from V and 5 bases from J; junction bases left unmatched: 7.

The rearrangement links TRBV5-1 to TRBJ1-2; TRBD1 agrees at 7 bases. CDR1 SGHRS and CDR2 YFSETQ come from the germline V gene. Germline trimming cut 0 bases from V and 3 bases from J; bases unmatched to any gene: 8. There are 16 residues in the CDR3. CDR3 sequence: CASSLESRGRDYGYTF. The CDR3 coding sequence is TGCGCCAGCAGCTTGGAGAGCAGGGGGAGGGACTATGGCTACACCTTC.

This clone is a singleton in its sample. The rearrangement joins TRBV7-2 to TRBJ2-7, with unresolved D. CDR3 size: 12 residues. In germline, CDR1 is SGHTA, CDR2 FQGNSA. V lost 5 bases to trimming and J lost 2 bases, with 7 bases between them. Written as DNA, the CDR3 is TGTGCCAGCAGCCCCGGCCCCTACGAGCAGTACTTC. It codes for CASSPGPYEQYF.

This clone was observed once. The V gene is TRBV5-1, the J gene TRBJ1-1, with a possible D match to TRBD1 (5 bases). V lost 0 bases and J lost 1, with 7 bases in between. CDR1 is SGHRS and CDR2 is YFSETQ in the germline V gene. The length of the CDR3 is 14 residues. The CDR3 DNA sequence: TGCGCCAGCAGCTTGGAAACAGGGAACACTGAAGCTTTCTTT. This encodes CASSLETGNTEAFF.

This clone was detected a few times. The rearrangement joins TRBV19 to TRBJ1-6; D is uncertain. The CDR3 runs 14 residues. Germline V gene data show CDR1 as LNHDA and CDR2 as SQIVND (reference sequence). V shed 8 bases and J shed 6 bases, with 14 bases lying between them. Here the CDR3 DNA reads TGTGCCAGTTCCGGCGGACTGTTTAATTCACCCCTCCACTTT. Protein: CASSGGLFNSPLHF. Based on the CDR3 plus reference TRBV19 and TRBJ1-6, the full variable domain is DGGITQSPKYLFRKEGQNVTLSCEQNLNHDAMYWYRQDPGQGLRLIYYSQIVNDFQKGDIAEGYSVSREKKESFPLTVTSAQKNPTAFYLCASSGGLFNSPLHFGNGTRLTVT.